This paragraph reports one T cell receptor beta chain. J gave up 1 base and V 4 bases, and 8 bases lay outside the gene matches. The CDR3 has 16 residues. Germline CDR1 and CDR2: SGHRS and YFSETQ. This record comes from a study of blood T cell repertoires in COVID-19. Across the study: Both acute and convalescent COVID-19 samples were obtained from the United States, Italy and Spain. PBMCs, B-cell-depleted T cells, or T cells were the source of the cDNA or gDNA that made up the material.

As originally analysed: Quantification of nucleated cells was approximated via reference gene primer amplification. Repertoires were generated with immunoSEQ multiplex PCR, while TCRdb's copy carries only in-frame clones and drops some. The V and J calls and the clone size are those of that table, but D and trimming were determined from the DNA. The data hold about 32,000 clones, with less than 95% observed a single time. Input material: peripheral blood. This sequence originates from a man aged 65 to 85 with active or convalescent COVID-19. The chain has TRBV5-1 and TRBJ2-1, with 7 bases identical to TRBD1. CDR3 bases: TGCGCCAGCAGCCCCACAGGGGACCCTTCCTACAATGAGCAGTTCTTC. This gives the protein CASSPTGDPSYNEQFF.